This TCR beta chain was observed in a study of long-term antiretroviral therapy in people with HIV. In germline, CDR1 is MNHEY, CDR2 SMNVEV (reference sequence). The CDR3 runs 16 residues. The J segment lost 6 bases and the V segment lost 3 bases, leaving 11 bases of the junction unmatched. Study-wide findings and caveats: Participants lacked recorded data on ART adherence, viral resistance or therapy changes. Collection of the blood, which took place between about 2003 and 2017, possibly occurred under older ART regimens.

With respect to this clone: The antigen is not known.

Researchers ran immunoSEQ v3.0 at survey level. Sequencing aimed at about 35,000-55,000 T-cell genomes per sample. Clones were sequenced by immunoSEQ multiplex PCR, and TCRdb holds only the in-frame ones, with some missing. The sample shows about 25,000 clones, around 83% of them seen only once. The input for sequencing was unsorted PBMCs, taken 3 years after starting antiretroviral therapy. The genes are TRBV27 and TRBJ1-2; TRBD1 matches 9 bases. This TCR derives from a young man with HIV. CDR3 sequence (DNA): TGTGCCAGCAGTTTCACCGGGACAGGGTTCCCCGATGGCTACACCTTC. Protein: CASSFTGTGFPDGYTF.